This TCR beta chain was sequenced in a study of T cells in women clearing cervical HPV infection. For the study at large: Cases: HPV16-related CIN3 or worse on histology, 2 invasive cancers. Controls gave blood once infection was undetectable; cases at lesion identification. HLA type stays a possible confounder, typing being limited.

Remarks on this clone: Its antigen remains unidentified.

Study observations and caveats: Richness differences could reflect unmeasured T-cell content per sample.

Sequencing used immunoSEQ multiplex PCR; TCRdb keeps in-frame clones, though not all of them. The sample table includes more than 20,000 clones. The source material was blood buffy coat. The sequence was collected from a woman between 18 and 70 years old with a cervical HPV16 infection that either progressed to CIN3+ or cleared (not recorded which).

The CDR3 loop is CASSLGLAREQYF. The DNA read from the CDR3 is TGTGCCAGCAGCTTGGGACTAGCCCGCGAG. This chain uses TRBV5-5 with TRBJ2-7, with 7 bases that match TRBD2. The read terminates 3 residues before the CDR3 end, so the remaining end is supplied by the germline J gene. V lost 0 bases and J lost 6; bases outside the gene matches: 3. Per the germline V gene, CDR1 is SGHKS and CDR2 is YYEKEE (reference sequence). CDR3 size: 13 residues.